The source of this T cell receptor (beta chain) is a study of T cells in localized non-small cell lung cancer. Study-wide results and limits: Because researchers sequenced only one region of the tumor, heterogeneity is still possible. Adjacent lung had a median roughly 58 of the 100 largest tumor clones. Tumor trailed uninvolved adjacent lung in T cell clonality, which peaked there.

From germline, CDR1 is SGHTA and CDR2 FQGNSA. The CDR3 totals 16 residues. Trimming removed 5 bases from V and 3 bases from J, with 19 bases in between. The repertoire was sequenced with immunoSEQ multiplex PCR; TCRdb's copy has only in-frame clones and lacks some. Seen here are 45,000 to 70,000 clones, roughly 88% observed once, and the top ten hold approximately 5.2%. As regards this clone: Its matching antigen is unknown.

The source of this sequence is a woman aged 35-75 years with stage I lung adenocarcinoma. The chain carries TRBV7-2 and TRBJ1-2, with a weak D call TRBD1 (5 bases). The sample in question was peripheral blood, obtained before any cancer treatment. CDR3 protein: CASSPRQGLMDYGYTF. The CDR3 nucleotides are TGTGCCAGCAGCCCCCGGCAGGGTCTAATGGACTATGGCTACACCTTC.